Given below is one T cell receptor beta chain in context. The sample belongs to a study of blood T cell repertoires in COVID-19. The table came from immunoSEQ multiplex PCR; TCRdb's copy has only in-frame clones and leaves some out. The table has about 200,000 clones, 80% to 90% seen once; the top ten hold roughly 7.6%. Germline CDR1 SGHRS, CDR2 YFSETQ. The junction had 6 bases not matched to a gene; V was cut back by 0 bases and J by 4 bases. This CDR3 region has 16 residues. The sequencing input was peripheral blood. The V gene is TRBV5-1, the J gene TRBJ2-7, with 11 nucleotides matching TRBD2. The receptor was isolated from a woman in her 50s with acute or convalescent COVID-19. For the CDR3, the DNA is TGCGCCAGCAGCTTGGGGCTAGCGGGAGGTCGGTACGAGCAGTACTTC. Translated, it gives CASSLGLAGGRYEQYF.